This TCR beta chain stems from a study of blood T cell repertoires in COVID-19. About the study: Both acute and convalescent COVID-19 samples were obtained from the United States, Italy and Spain. Sources were T cells, B-cell-depleted T cells, or PBMCs; the material itself was cDNA or gDNA.

In the original processing: For nucleated cells, counts were estimated from reference gene primer amplification. Some clones are missing from TCRdb's copy, which holds only in-frame ones; the method was immunoSEQ multiplex PCR. V and J calls plus clone size are reproduced from that table; the DNA served to infer D and trimming. The sample has approximately 270,000 clones; around 88% are singletons. Losses at the gene ends were 4 bases for V and 4 bases for J; bases not matched to a gene: 10. In germline, CDR1 is SGHKS, CDR2 YYEKEE (reference sequence). CDR3 size: 15 residues. Sequencing input: peripheral blood. V is TRBV5-5 and J is TRBJ2-5, with 7 positions matching TRBD1. The sequence was collected from an elderly man with acute or convalescent COVID-19. DNA of the CDR3: TGTGCCAGCAGCAACCTTCCAGGGGGTGGAGAGACCCAGTACTTC. The encoded protein is CASSNLPGGGETQYF.